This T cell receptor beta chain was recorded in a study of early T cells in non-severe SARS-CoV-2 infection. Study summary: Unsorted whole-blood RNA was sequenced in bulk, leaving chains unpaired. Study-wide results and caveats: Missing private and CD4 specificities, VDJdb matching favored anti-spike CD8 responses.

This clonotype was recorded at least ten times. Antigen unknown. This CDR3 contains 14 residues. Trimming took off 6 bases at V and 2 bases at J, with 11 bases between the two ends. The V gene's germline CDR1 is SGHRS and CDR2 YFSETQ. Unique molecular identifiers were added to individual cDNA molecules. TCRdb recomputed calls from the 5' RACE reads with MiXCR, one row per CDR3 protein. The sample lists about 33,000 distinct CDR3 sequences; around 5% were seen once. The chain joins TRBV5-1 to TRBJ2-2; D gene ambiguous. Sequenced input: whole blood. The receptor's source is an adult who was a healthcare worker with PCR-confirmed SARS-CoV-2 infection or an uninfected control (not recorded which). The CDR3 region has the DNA TGCGCCAGCAAGCCGCAAGGAAACACCGGGGAGCTGTTTTTT. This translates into CASKPQGNTGELFF.